This T cell receptor (beta chain) stems from a study of shared clonotypes between healthy human individuals (dated by TCRdb to about 2020). As for the study more broadly: A few men and a couple of women, aged 18 to 49 years, made up the cohort. Per donor, three plates each were used for CD4 naive and CD4 memory, two for CD8 naive, and one for CD8 memory. To estimate repertoire size and how much clonotypes are shared between individuals, the study performed deep sequencing of blood TCR repertoires from roughly five healthy adults. Different laboratories and diverse techniques were used to prepare libraries and sequence TCR repertoires, to increase sequencing depth and limit assay-specific biases. Per donor, leukapheresis produced somewhere between about 0.94 and 9.5 billion PBMCs. Overall study results and their limits: Larger estimated clonotype richness was generally found for naive subsets than for memory subsets. Higher generation probabilities were observed for clonotypes shared by all four sorted-subset donors than for non-shared clonotypes. Incomplete sequencing was indicated by rarefaction of sorted-subset datasets, despite the large sequencing depth. The small number of donors limited the genetic and exposure-history diversity represented. Sampling was limited to blood, and TCR repertoires in tissue likely differ from TCR repertoires in blood. Pairwise subsampling indicated that sequencing depth was expected to affect the degree of clonotype sharing among donors. Across a few donors, around 5.4% of naive CD4, approximately 3.5% of naive CD8, under 2.5% of memory CD4, and around 0.4% of memory CD8 clonotypes were shared.

On this clone itself: Its target antigen remains unknown. No base quality information exists; no much larger clone differs at one position.

Using the deep immunoSEQ assay, multiplex PCR amplified TCR CDR3 regions from genomic DNA. Genomic DNA extracted from each cell subset was distributed evenly over all wells of several immunoSEQ 96-well plates, and each plate served as one replicate. For sorted subsets, 150 to 250 ng genomic DNA, equal to about 30,000 T cell genomes, was loaded into each replicate PCR. Purified libraries were quantified with a Qubit 3.0 fluorometer, sized on a Bioanalyzer 2100, and re-quantified with the KAPA Library Quantification kit. Every immunoSEQ 96-well plate was sequenced on a separate single-read 150-cycle Illumina NextSeq 550 flow cell. The source study handled its data this way. Because the immunoSEQ output held only junctional sequences and lacked quality scores, the filtering could not match the filtering applied to full-length reads. To assign V/J genes and CDR3, sequences were annotated against IMGT germline references using PyIR, a Python wrapper for IgBLAST v1.9. Reads were filtered out if the reads had weak V/J assignments (E-value above 1e-6), no CDR3, stop codons, out-of-frame junctions, or ambiguous translated residues. V3J clonotypes were defined as sequences sharing an identical inferred V gene, J gene, and CDR3 amino acid sequence. To compute the percentage overlap between repertoires, the number of shared unique clonotypes was divided by the size of the smaller repertoire. Richness of each repertoire was evaluated using RTK rarefaction, the Chao1 estimator, and Recon v2.1 estimates of unobserved clonotypes. OLGA was used to compute generation probabilities for all TCRbeta clonotypes that the gDNA method yielded from several donors. The table comes from immuneACCESS by way of TCRdb, which keeps in-frame sequences with V and J called. Part of the clones is missing from these tables; in studies checked, under half for an unresolved V gene and the rest for unknown reasons. That table furnishes V, J and clone size, whereas the DNA furnished D and trimming. This sample lists some 120,000 clones; over 65% were detected once. Roughly 24% of the sample goes to the ten largest clones.

CDR1 MDHEN and CDR2 SYDVKM were looked up in the germline V gene. From the cysteine up to the phenylalanine, the CDR3 has a length of 14 residues. The kept DNA is CDR3 alone, 42 bases in frame from the first base. The donors were healthy, HIV-negative adults with no recently reported acute infections or vaccinations. Every donor was a Caucasian adult living in Nashville, Tennessee, USA. The CD8 memory samples were a combination of magnetically selected CD45RO+ cells and CCR7-negative CD45RA+ effector memory (TemRA) cells. Blood was obtained by leukapheresis, after which PBMCs were separated by Ficoll-Histopaque density gradient centrifugation and cryopreserved in liquid nitrogen vapor phase. Purity and quantity of every magnetically sorted T cell population were checked by analytical flow cytometry. Genomic DNA was isolated from every sorted fraction and measured by UV absorbance on a Nanodrop 2000c.

This TCR came from a woman in her twenties or thirties in good health. This receptor chain uses TRBV28 and TRBJ2-5, and TRBD2 aligns with 11 junction nucleotides. Judging by the DNA end, TRBJ2-7 fits better; the J call may be wrong. The source material was memory CD8+ T cells sorted from blood. The cell subset or site tag for this specimen amounts to: CD45RO+ cells pooled with CCR7-negative TemRA cells. The CDR3 corresponds to CATAGLAGGNEQYF. The DNA sequence follows: TGTGCCACCGCTGGACTAGCGGGCGGTAACGAGCAGTACTTC.